The 15 T cell receptor beta chains below were found in one sample sequenced in a study of cytomegalovirus exposure and HLA in healthy donors. Primers for the PCR totalled 60 Vbeta and 13 Jbeta. The method was immunoSEQ multiplex PCR; TCRdb's version includes in-frame clones alone and lacks a portion of them. The table has 150,000 to 200,000 clones, more than 75% seen once; the top ten hold 1.6%. The specimen was PBMCs. Source of these receptors: a woman aged 50 to 65 in good health and CMV-seronegative.

V gene TRBV6-6 combines with J gene TRBJ1-5, with 7 bases matching TRBD1. The CDR3 is 14 amino acids. CDR1 and CDR2 from the germline V gene are MNHNY and SVGAGI (reference sequence). The J segment lost 4 bases and the V segment lost 0 bases, leaving 0 bases of the junction unmatched. The CDR3 protein is CASSYSTGNQPQHF. Here the CDR3 DNA reads TGTGCCAGCAGTTACTCGACAGGGAATCAGCCCCAGCATTTT.

In DNA form, the CDR3 reads TGTGCCAGCAGTGAGGGGACAGGGCTCTATGGCTACACCTTC. Translated, it gives CASSEGTGLYGYTF. This sequence joins TRBV6-1 and TRBJ1-2; TRBD1 matches at 9 bases. The CDR3 is 14 amino acids. Trimming removed 3 bases from V and 4 bases from J; junction bases left unmatched: 3. Germline values: CDR1 MNHNS, CDR2 SASEGT.

The V gene is TRBV10-3, the J gene TRBJ2-7, with TRBD1 matching 8 bases. CDR1 is ENHRY and CDR2 is SYGVKD in the germline V gene. The V gene end was trimmed by 3 bases and the J gene end by 5 bases; junction bases not matched to a gene: 6. CDR3 length: 14 amino acids. The CDR3 spells CAISDWDRKDEQYF. Written as DNA, the CDR3 is TGTGCCATCAGTGACTGGGACAGGAAGGACGAGCAGTACTTC.

The CDR3 DNA follows: TGTGCCAGTAGTGATACAGCTTGGAGCACAGATACGCAGTATTTT. This sequence encodes CASSDTAWSTDTQYF. This chain joins TRBV19 and TRBJ2-3; D is undetermined. This CDR3 has 15 amino acids. Germline CDR1 reads LNHDA; CDR2 reads SQIVND (reference sequence). Trimming removed 5 bases at V and 0 bases at J, with 12 bases between.

This chain uses TRBV7-9 with TRBJ1-4, with 10 bases aligning to TRBD1. The J segment lost 0 bases and the V segment lost 4 bases, leaving 5 bases of the junction unmatched. Germline V gene sequence: CDR1 SEHNR, CDR2 FQNEAQ (reference sequence). CDR3 size: 17 residues. The CDR3 coding sequence is TGTGCCAGCAGCTCCGACGGACAGGGGGCAACTAATGAAAAACTGTTTTTT. This codes for CASSSDGQGATNEKLFF.

This clone was counted once. V and J are TRBV7-2 and TRBJ2-3; 16 nucleotides align to TRBD2. V dropped 5 bases and J dropped 4; count of bases not matched to a gene: 9. In germline, CDR1 is SGHTA, CDR2 FQGNSA. This CDR3 is 18 amino acids long. The CDR3 coding sequence is TGTGCCAGCAGCAGGAATCCGGGACTAGCGGGGGGGGCAGATACGCAGTATTTT. It translates to CASSRNPGLAGGADTQYF.

J is TRBJ2-7 and V is TRBV5-1, with D perhaps TRBD1 (5 bases). V was shortened by 5 bases and J by 6 bases, with 12 bases between the two germline ends. The length of the CDR3 is 12 residues. Germline-derived CDR1 and CDR2 are SGHRS and YFSETQ. This CDR3 is CASSVGAGEQYF. The CDR3 region has the DNA TGCGCCAGCAGTGTAGGGGCAGGCGAGCAGTACTTC.

The genes are TRBV27 and TRBJ1-2; no clear D. V lost 6 bases and J lost 1, with 6 bases in between. Germline V gives CDR1 MNHEY, CDR2 SMNVEV (reference sequence). The CDR3 is 12 amino acids. CDR3 sequence: CASSRGNYGYTF. For the CDR3, the DNA is TGTGCCAGCAGCCGGGGTAACTATGGCTACACCTTC.

This clone was counted only a few times. The genes are TRBV5-1 and TRBJ1-2; D is perhaps TRBD1 (5 bases). The CDR3 covers 12 residues. The germline V and J ends were trimmed by 3 bases and 6 bases, with 9 bases remaining between them. CDR1 is SGHRS, CDR2 YFSETQ, per germline. In DNA form, the CDR3 reads TGCGCCAGCAGCTGGGTAGGGGATGGCTACACCTTC. Protein: CASSWVGDGYTF. The full variable domain, its missing parts supplied by reference TRBV5-1 and TRBJ1-2, is KAGVTQTPRYLIKTRGQQVTLSCSPISGHRSVSWYQQTPGQGLQFLFEYFSETQRNKGNFPGRFSGRQFSNSRSEMNVSTLELGDSALYLCASSWVGDGYTFGSGTRLTVV.

This chain links TRBV28 with TRBJ2-2, with 9 bases lining up with TRBD1. J was trimmed by 1 base and V by 6 bases; bases with no gene match: 3. CDR1 is MDHEN, CDR2 SYDVKM, per germline. The CDR3 is 15 residues long. The CDR3 coding sequence is TGTGCCAGCAGCCGGACAGGGGAGAACACCGGGGAGCTGTTTTTT. It encodes CASSRTGENTGELFF.

The J gene is TRBJ2-2, the V gene TRBV5-5; D not resolved. The germline V gene has CDR1 SGHKS and CDR2 YYEKEE (reference sequence). V lost 3 bases, J lost 4 bases, and 13 bases lay in between. This CDR3 region has 15 residues. The chain's CDR3 is CASSSQNRFTGELFF. Here the CDR3 DNA reads TGTGCCAGCAGCTCTCAGAATCGTTTCACCGGGGAGCTGTTTTTT.

The V call is TRBV6-1, the J call TRBJ2-3, with D possibly TRBD2 on 6 matching bases. CDR1 and CDR2 from the germline V gene are MNHNS and SASEGT. Trimming pared 2 bases from V and 4 bases from J, leaving 13 bases between. The CDR3 extends over 15 amino acids. CDR3 DNA sequence: TGTGCCAGCAGTGAATTGGGATCGGGGGCAGATACGCAGTATTTT. Protein: CASSELGSGADTQYF.

The rearrangement links TRBV9 to TRBJ1-1; a weak D match, TRBD1 (6 bases). V was cut by 4 bases and J by 4 bases, with 23 bases left in between. The CDR3 is 17 amino acids. The germline gives CDR1 SGDLS, CDR2 YYNGEE. The CDR3 protein is CASSPPGRITGRTEAFF. The CDR3 nucleotides read TGTGCCAGCAGCCCCCCTGGGCGGATTACAGGGCGCACTGAAGCTTTCTTT.

This clone has only a few counts. The identical CDR3 is also encoded by other nucleotide sequences in the sample. The chain links TRBV6-1 to TRBJ1-1, with no clear D. Germline V gene data show CDR1 as MNHNS and CDR2 as SASEGT. Trimming removed 1 base from V and 4 bases from J, with 7 bases in between. The CDR3 length is 13 residues. As DNA, the CDR3 is TGTGCCAGCAGTGAAGTGCGGGGCACTGAAGCTTTCTTT. Protein sequence: CASSEVRGTEAFF.

This chain connects TRBV7-9 to TRBJ1-5; weak D call: TRBD1 (6 bases). CDR3 length: 13 residues. Germline V lookup: CDR1 SEHNR, CDR2 FQNEAQ (reference sequence). Trimming pared 5 bases from V and 7 bases from J, leaving 12 bases between. CDR3 DNA sequence: TGTGCCAGCAGCGTGAACAGGGACCAGCCCCAGCATTTT. It is translated as CASSVNRDQPQHF.